The 12 T cell receptor beta chains presented below share a single source sample, sequenced in a study of T cell repertoires in cytomegalovirus infection. TCRdb analysed the reads with MiXCR anew, one entry per CDR3 protein. The table lists about 740,000 distinct CDR3 sequences, 35% of them singletons. Sequencing used PBMCs. The receptors here all came from a human donor in good health (CMV status not recorded). Some clones in this sample may be carry-over from other donors' samples.

The chain combines TRBV12-3 or TRBV12-4 with TRBJ2-1; D might be TRBD2 (8 bases). The CDR3 runs to 16 residues. Trimming cost V 5 bases and J 0 bases, with 14 bases left between them. CDR3 protein: CASSETGTSSYNEQFF. The CDR3 nucleotides are TGTGCCAGCAGTGAGACAGGGACTAGCTCCTACAATGAGCAGTTCTTC.

The V and J genes are TRBV7-3 and TRBJ2-5, with 9 bases aligning to TRBD1. Unmatched junction bases numbered 7, after V lost 5 bases and J lost 0 bases. Germline CDR1 is SGHTA and CDR2 is FQGTGA. This CDR3 region has 16 residues. The CDR3 coding sequence is TGTGCCAGCAGCCGCGTCGGGACAGGGTACCAAGAGACCCAGTACTTC. It encodes CASSRVGTGYQETQYF.

This clonotype was counted a few times. V and J are TRBV2 and TRBJ1-5; the D is unclear. Trimming stripped 3 bases from V and 6 bases from J, with 12 bases between. CDR3 size: 14 residues. Germline CDR1 and CDR2: SNHLY and FYNNEI. The CDR3 here is CASSEARERQPQHF. CDR3 DNA: TGTGCCAGCAGTGAGGCGAGGGAACGTCAGCCCCAGCATTTT.

V is TRBV28 and J is TRBJ2-1; 9 positions agree with TRBD1. The CDR3 contains 19 residues. From germline, CDR1 is MDHEN and CDR2 SYDVKM. V dropped 6 bases and J dropped 9; count of bases not matched to a gene: 24. In DNA form, the CDR3 reads TGTGCCAGCAGCCTATGGCCAAGGACAGGGGCGAGCAAGTGGGTTGAGCAGTTCTTC. Encoded protein: CASSLWPRTGASKWVEQFF.

This chain uses TRBV10-3 with TRBJ2-1, with 10 positions matching TRBD1. The CDR3 has 14 residues. The junction had 12 bases not matched to a gene; V was cut back by 10 bases and J by 9 bases. The germline gives CDR1 ENHRY, CDR2 SYGVKD. The CDR3 loop reads CATSPGQGSGEQFF. Here the CDR3 DNA reads TGTGCCACCTCACCGGGACAGGGGTCAGGTGAGCAGTTCTTC.

The chain uses TRBV11-2 and TRBJ1-1; TRBD1 aligns across 9 bases. V shed 6 bases, J shed 10 bases, and the junction held 12 bases outside the gene matches. This CDR3 has 14 residues. Per the germline V gene, CDR1 is SGHAT and CDR2 is FQNNGV. Written as DNA, the CDR3 is TGTGCCAGCAGGACTACGGGACAGGGACGGAGAGCTTTCTTT. It specifies CASRTTGQGRRAFF.

The chain joins TRBV27 to TRBJ2-1, with a weak D call TRBD2 (6 bases). The ends were cut back, 10 bases at V and 10 bases at J, with 8 bases in the middle. The CDR3 extends over 9 amino acids. CDR1 and CDR2 from the germline V gene are MNHEY and SMNVEV (reference sequence). This CDR3 is CATGREQFF. Here the CDR3 DNA reads TGTGCCACCGGGAGAGAGCAGTTCTTC.

This chain joins TRBV23-1 and TRBJ2-5; TRBD1 is a possible D gene (6 bases). TRBV23-1 is classed as an ORF, of uncertain function. The CDR3 totals 14 residues. The germline V and J ends were trimmed by 2 bases and 5 bases, with 12 bases remaining between them. The CDR3 DNA reads as TGCGCCAGCAGTCAACCCAGGGGAAGGGAGACCCAGTACTTC. It yields the protein CASSQPRGRETQYF.

This clonotype was seen at least ten times. The chain combines TRBV28 with TRBJ2-7; weak D call: TRBD1 (6 bases). CDR1 is MDHEN and CDR2 is SYDVKM in the germline V gene. The CDR3 has 16 amino acids. The V end lost 7 bases, the J end lost 3 bases, and 22 bases lay between the germline ends. CDR3: CASTFRGPGPFYEQYF. The CDR3 coding sequence is TGTGCCAGCACCTTCAGGGGTCCAGGACCATTCTACGAGCAGTACTTC.

This sequence joins TRBV6-2 or TRBV6-3 and TRBJ2-2; 8 bases agree with TRBD1. In germline, CDR1 is MNHEY, CDR2 SVGEGT. Germline trimming cut 11 bases from V and 4 bases from J; bases unmatched to any gene: 12. This CDR3 contains 15 residues. CDR3 DNA: TGTGCCCGCATGCTTACAGGGGGAGGCACCGGGGAGCTGTTTTTT. It yields the protein CARMLTGGGTGELFF.

This clonotype has a handful of counts. The J gene is TRBJ1-5, the V gene TRBV12-3 or TRBV12-4, with 7 bases identical to TRBD1. V was pared by 1 base and J by 6 bases, with 9 bases of the junction left unmatched. The length of the CDR3 is 16 residues. CDR3: CASSLGVVGGGQPQHF. DNA of the CDR3: TGTGCCAGCAGTTTAGGTGTGGTAGGGGGCGGTCAGCCCCAGCATTTT.

This clonotype was detected once. The genes are TRBV28 and TRBJ2-7; a weak D match, TRBD1 (6 bases). Between the trimmed V and J ends, which lost 1 base and 6 bases, there was a span of 16 bases. The germline CDR1 and CDR2 sequences are MDHEN and SYDVKM. This CDR3 is built from 15 residues. This CDR3 is CASSLSWTVSGEQYF. The CDR3 DNA is TGTGCCAGCAGTTTATCCTGGACAGTTTCGGGCGAGCAGTACTTC.